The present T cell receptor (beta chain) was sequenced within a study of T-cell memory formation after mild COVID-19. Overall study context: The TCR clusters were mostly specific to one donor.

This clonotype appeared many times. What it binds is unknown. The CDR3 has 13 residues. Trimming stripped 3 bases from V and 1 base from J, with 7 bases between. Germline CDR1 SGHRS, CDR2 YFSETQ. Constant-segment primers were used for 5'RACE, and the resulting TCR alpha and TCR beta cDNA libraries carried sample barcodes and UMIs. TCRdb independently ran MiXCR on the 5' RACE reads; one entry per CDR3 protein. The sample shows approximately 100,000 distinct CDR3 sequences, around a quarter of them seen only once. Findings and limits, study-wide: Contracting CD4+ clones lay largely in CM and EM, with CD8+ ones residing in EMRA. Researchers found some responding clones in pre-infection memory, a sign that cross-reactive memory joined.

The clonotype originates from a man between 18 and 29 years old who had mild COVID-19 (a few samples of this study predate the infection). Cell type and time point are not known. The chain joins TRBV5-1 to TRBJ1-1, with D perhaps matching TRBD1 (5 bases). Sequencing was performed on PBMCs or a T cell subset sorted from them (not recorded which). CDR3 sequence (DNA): TGCGCCAGCAGCTCTAGGGGGAACACTGAAGCTTTCTTT. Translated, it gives CASSSRGNTEAFF.